The 28 T cell receptor beta chains below all came from one sample that was sequenced in a study of blood T cell repertoires in COVID-19. Assay used: immunoSEQ multiplex PCR; TCRdb lists only in-frame clones, some missing. The data contain 110,000 to 150,000 clones, approximately 85% of them singletons. Source material: peripheral blood. These receptor sequences come from a man in his fifties or sixties with acute or convalescent COVID-19.

The chain uses TRBV9 and TRBJ1-4; 7 bases match TRBD1. The germline V gene has CDR1 SGDLS and CDR2 YYNGEE. V lost 3 bases, J lost 1 base, and 3 bases stayed unmatched. This CDR3 region has 15 residues. CDR3 loop: CASSARQGTNEKLFF. The CDR3 DNA is TGTGCCAGCAGCGCCCGACAGGGAACTAATGAAAAACTGTTTTTT.

This chain connects TRBV5-8 to TRBJ2-6, with D unclear. Germline CDR1 reads SGHTS; CDR2 reads YDEGEE. The CDR3 runs 15 residues. V lost 2 bases, J lost 0 bases, and 6 bases lay in between. This chain's CDR3 is CASSFSGSGANVLTF. The CDR3 coding sequence is TGTGCCAGCAGCTTCTCGGGCTCTGGGGCCAACGTCCTGACTTTC.

There are a few counts of this clone. This chain links TRBV2 with TRBJ1-1, with 7 bases matching TRBD1. Germline V CDR1 and CDR2: SNHLY, FYNNEI. The trim removed 6 bases at V and 10 bases at J, leaving 8 bases unmatched. The CDR3 length is 12 residues. CDR3 region: CASSPGTEGAFF. The CDR3 nucleotides are TGTGCCAGCAGCCCCGGGACAGAAGGAGCTTTCTTT.

This chain uses TRBV7-7 with TRBJ1-2, with D unresolved. The CDR3 is made up of 15 amino acids. The V gene's germline CDR1 is SSHAT and CDR2 FNYEAQ (reference sequence). This CDR3 reads CASCWPGGNIYGYTF. In DNA, the CDR3 is TGTGCTAGCTGTTGGCCGGGAGGCAACATCTATGGCTACACCTTC.

This clone was picked up a small number of times. The chain has TRBV2 and TRBJ2-5, with TRBD2 matching over 7 bases. The CDR3 spans 14 residues. CDR1 and CDR2 from the germline V gene are SNHLY and FYNNEI. J was trimmed by 1 base and V by 6 bases; bases with no gene match: 5. The CDR3 loop is CASRLLAFQETQYF. The CDR3 DNA is TGTGCCAGCAGGTTACTAGCGTTCCAAGAGACCCAGTACTTC.

This chain uses TRBV18 with TRBJ1-2; 8 nucleotides agree with TRBD1. The germline gives CDR1 KGHSH, CDR2 LQKENI. V was clipped by 3 bases and J by 8 bases; unmatched bases: 11. This CDR3 contains 15 residues. CDR3 sequence reads: CASSPKLDRGLGYTF. DNA for the CDR3: TGTGCCAGCTCACCGAAACTAGACAGGGGTTTGGGCTACACCTTC. The whole variable domain, filled in from reference TRBV18 and TRBJ1-2, reads NAGVMQNPRHLVRRRGQEARLRCSPMKGHSHVYWYRQLPEEGLKFMVYLQKENIIDESGMPKERFSAEFPKEGPSILRIQQVVRGDSAAYFCASSPKLDRGLGYTFGSGTRLTVV.

The chain joins TRBV9 to TRBJ2-7; TRBD2 matches at 10 bases. The CDR3 is 17 amino acids. Germline lookup yields CDR1 SGDLS and CDR2 YYNGEE. Unmatched junction bases numbered 15, after V lost 4 bases and J lost 5 bases. Here the CDR3 reads CASSPEGVASGSDEQYF. CDR3 coding DNA: TGTGCCAGCAGCCCCGAGGGCGTAGCTAGCGGGAGTGACGAGCAGTACTTC.

This chain joins TRBV6-5 and TRBJ1-2; 7 nucleotides agree with TRBD1. From germline, CDR1 is MNHEY and CDR2 SVGAGI. The J segment lost 7 bases and the V segment lost 2 bases, leaving 7 bases of the junction unmatched. There are 14 residues in the CDR3. CDR3 residues: CASSYRTGGSGYTF. The CDR3 DNA sequence: TGTGCCAGCAGTTACAGGACAGGTGGAAGTGGCTACACCTTC.

The V gene is TRBV28, the J gene TRBJ1-4; D is uncertain. The CDR3 has 11 amino acids. Per the germline V gene, CDR1 is MDHEN and CDR2 is SYDVKM. Trimming removed 4 bases at V and 10 bases at J, with 7 bases between. The DNA for the CDR3 is TGTGCCAGCAGTTACCCCGGAAAACTGTTTTTT. It specifies CASSYPGKLFF.

The V and J genes are TRBV10-3 and TRBJ1-5; 7 bases fit TRBD1. The CDR3 runs 14 residues. Per germline, CDR1 ENHRY and CDR2 SYGVKD. V trimming: 5 bases; J trimming: 7 bases; junction bases outside the gene matches: 8. DNA of the CDR3: TGTGCCATCAGTCCCTCGACAGGGAAACAGCCCCAGCATTTT. This gives the protein CAISPSTGKQPQHF.

The chain joins TRBV5-1 to TRBJ1-3, with no clear D. Germline CDR1 reads SGHRS; CDR2 reads YFSETQ. The CDR3 spans 14 residues. Trimming took off 3 bases at V and 4 bases at J, with 11 bases between the two ends. In DNA, the CDR3 is TGCGCCAGCAGCTACGGCGAGGCAGGAAACACCATATATTTT. Protein sequence: CASSYGEAGNTIYF.

This rearrangement joins TRBV14 to TRBJ2-7; D gene unclear. V was cut by 5 bases and J by 3 bases, with 11 bases left in between. Germline V gives CDR1 SGHDN, CDR2 FVKESK. The CDR3 runs 13 residues. The CDR3 spells CASSARSHYEQYF. In DNA, the CDR3 is TGTGCCAGCAGCGCCCGGAGCCACTACGAGCAGTACTTC.

This chain uses TRBV19 with TRBJ2-1; 9 nucleotides match TRBD2. CDR3 size: 15 residues. The junction had 4 bases not matched to a gene; V was cut back by 5 bases and J by 2 bases. Looked up from germline, CDR1 is LNHDA and CDR2 is SQIVND (reference sequence). CDR3 sequence reads: CASSGSSGTYNEQFF. For the CDR3, the DNA is TGTGCCAGTAGTGGCTCTAGCGGGACCTACAATGAGCAGTTCTTC.

The rearrangement links TRBV19 to TRBJ1-2; 11 nucleotides line up with TRBD1. The CDR3 runs 13 residues. From germline, CDR1 is LNHDA and CDR2 SQIVND (reference sequence). The V and J ends lost 7 bases and 9 bases, in that order; junction bases with no gene match: 7. The CDR3 DNA reads TGTGCCAGTAAGGGACAGGGGGTTGGGAGCTACACCTTC. Translated, it gives CASKGQGVGSYTF.

The chain recombines TRBV28 with TRBJ1-2; tentative D call: TRBD1 (5 bases). The V end lost 10 bases, the J end lost 9 bases, and 21 bases lay between the germline ends. The CDR3 is 13 amino acids. Germline V gives CDR1 MDHEN, CDR2 SYDVKM. As DNA, the CDR3 is TGTGCCACCGTTCGAGCGGGGGTTTACAGCTACACCTTC. This sequence encodes CATVRAGVYSYTF.

This chain uses TRBV12-5 with TRBJ2-3; 11 nucleotides line up with TRBD2. The CDR3 spans 14 residues. The junction had 7 bases not matched to a gene; V was cut back by 8 bases and J by 6 bases. Germline V gene sequence: CDR1 LGHNT, CDR2 FRNRAP. CDR3 sequence (DNA): TGTGCTAGTCGCCCGGTAGCGGGGGGGGATACGCAGTATTTT. As protein: CASRPVAGGDTQYF.

This clone came up a few times. This chain connects TRBV12-3 or TRBV12-4 to TRBJ2-1; perhaps TRBD1 as D (5 bases). The CDR3 sequence is 12 residues long. The ends were cut back, 3 bases at V and 15 bases at J, with 15 bases in the middle. The CDR3 sequence is CASSFGQGKAFF. DNA of the CDR3: TGTGCCAGCAGTTTTGGGCAGGGTAAAGCGTTCTTC.

The chain has TRBV19 and TRBJ1-4; weak D call: TRBD1 (6 bases). Trimming stripped 8 bases from V and 2 bases from J, with 9 bases between. Germline loops: CDR1 LNHDA, CDR2 SQIVND (reference sequence). This CDR3 is built from 13 residues. The CDR3 here is CASGQGTNEKLFF. The CDR3 DNA follows: TGTGCCAGTGGGCAGGGGACTAATGAAAAACTGTTTTTT. Complete variable domain (other parts from reference TRBV19 and TRBJ1-4): DGGITQSPKYLFRKEGQNVTLSCEQNLNHDAMYWYRQDPGQGLRLIYYSQIVNDFQKGDIAEGYSVSREKKESFPLTVTSAQKNPTAFYLCASGQGTNEKLFFGSGTQLSVL.

The V call is TRBV11-3, the J call TRBJ2-7; maybe TRBD2 (6 bases). There are 14 residues in the CDR3. Deletions cut 0 bases from V and 4 bases from J, with 10 bases between. Germline CDR1 is SGHNT and CDR2 is YENEEA. The CDR3 reads CASSLDLLAYEQYF. DNA of the CDR3: TGTGCCAGCAGCTTAGATCTACTAGCTTACGAGCAGTACTTC.

This sequence joins TRBV25-1 and TRBJ2-2; weak D call: TRBD1 (6 bases). Trimming shortened V by 1 base and J by 1 base, and 13 bases separated the two germline ends. Per the germline V gene, CDR1 is MGHDK and CDR2 is SYGVNS. This CDR3 has 17 amino acids. This CDR3 is CASSELGRQVNTGELFF. The CDR3 DNA is TGTGCCAGCAGTGAATTAGGAAGACAGGTGAACACCGGGGAGCTGTTTTTT.

This chain joins TRBV12-3 or TRBV12-4 and TRBJ2-5; maybe TRBD1 (5 bases). The CDR3 runs to 13 residues. The ends were cut back, 6 bases at V and 7 bases at J, with 15 bases in the middle. The CDR3 nucleotides are TGTGCCAGCAGCGCAGGGTTGGCGGCGACCCAGTACTTC. The encoded protein is CASSAGLAATQYF.

The chain couples TRBV5-6 to TRBJ1-4, with D uncertain. Trimming left V 2 bases short and J 5 bases short, with 10 bases between. This CDR3 contains 14 residues. Germline V CDR1 and CDR2: SGHDT, YYEEEE. The CDR3 DNA sequence: TGTGCCAGCAGCTTTTTTCCCGGGAATGAAAAACTGTTTTTT. It codes for CASSFFPGNEKLFF.

This clone was detected a few times. The identical CDR3 is also encoded by other nucleotide sequences in the sample. In nucleotides, the CDR3 is TGCAGTGCTAGCTCAGGGCACGAGCAGTACTTC. Amino acid sequence: CSASSGHEQYF. J is TRBJ2-7 and V is TRBV20-1, with D possibly matching TRBD1 (5 bases). V was cut by 3 bases and J by 5 bases, with 8 bases left in between. Germline CDR1 reads DFQATT; CDR2 reads SNEGSKA (reference sequence). The CDR3 is 11 amino acids.

This rearrangement joins TRBV10-2 to TRBJ2-2; TRBD1 might be the D (5 bases). Per the germline V gene, CDR1 is WSHSY and CDR2 is SAAADI. V dropped 5 bases and J dropped 0 bases, with 7 bases sitting between them. The CDR3 sequence is 14 residues long. The DNA of the CDR3 is TGCGCCAGCAGTCAAGGGGCGAACACCGGGGAGCTGTTTTTT. Amino acids: CASSQGANTGELFF.

The chain couples TRBV28 to TRBJ1-1; no definite D call. Germline V gives CDR1 MDHEN, CDR2 SYDVKM. Trimming left V 2 bases short and J 11 bases short, with 12 bases between. This CDR3 comprises 12 residues. In nucleotides, the CDR3 is TGTGCCAGCAGTTTAAATCACGGAGGTGCTTTCTTT. Translated: CASSLNHGGAFF.

In its sample, this clone was seen a few times. CDR3 sequence (DNA): TGTGCTAGTGGTTTGACTCTTTCAGGGAACTTGGGGTTTTATGAGCAGTACTTC. The encoded protein is CASGLTLSGNLGFYEQYF. The chain is built from TRBV12-5 and TRBJ2-7; D might be TRBD1 (5 bases). This CDR3 contains 18 residues. The germline gives CDR1 LGHNT, CDR2 FRNRAP. Trimming pared 2 bases from V and 7 bases from J, leaving 27 bases between. Together with reference TRBV12-5 and TRBJ2-7, the CDR3 gives the full variable domain: DARVTQTPRHKVTEMGQEVTMRCQPILGHNTVFWYRQTMMQGLELLAYFRNRAPLDDSGMPKDRFSAEMPDATLATLKIQPSEPRDSAVYFCASGLTLSGNLGFYEQYFGPGTRLTVT.

The chain links TRBV19 to TRBJ1-2; D is unresolved. The V and J ends lost 5 bases and 2 bases respectively, with 9 bases between them. Germline V CDR1 and CDR2: LNHDA, SQIVND (reference sequence). The CDR3 contains 13 residues. CDR3 DNA sequence: TGTGCCAGTAGTCAGGCGCTGAACTATGGCTACACCTTC. Amino acid sequence: CASSQALNYGYTF.

V usage is TRBV18 and J usage is TRBJ1-4, with D uncertain. CDR3 length: 16 residues. The ends were cut back, 6 bases at V and 0 bases at J, with 14 bases in the middle. Germline V gene data show CDR1 as KGHSH and CDR2 as LQKENI. The CDR3 spells CASSQEKGATNEKLFF. Here the CDR3 DNA reads TGTGCCAGCTCCCAGGAAAAAGGTGCAACTAATGAAAAACTGTTTTTT.